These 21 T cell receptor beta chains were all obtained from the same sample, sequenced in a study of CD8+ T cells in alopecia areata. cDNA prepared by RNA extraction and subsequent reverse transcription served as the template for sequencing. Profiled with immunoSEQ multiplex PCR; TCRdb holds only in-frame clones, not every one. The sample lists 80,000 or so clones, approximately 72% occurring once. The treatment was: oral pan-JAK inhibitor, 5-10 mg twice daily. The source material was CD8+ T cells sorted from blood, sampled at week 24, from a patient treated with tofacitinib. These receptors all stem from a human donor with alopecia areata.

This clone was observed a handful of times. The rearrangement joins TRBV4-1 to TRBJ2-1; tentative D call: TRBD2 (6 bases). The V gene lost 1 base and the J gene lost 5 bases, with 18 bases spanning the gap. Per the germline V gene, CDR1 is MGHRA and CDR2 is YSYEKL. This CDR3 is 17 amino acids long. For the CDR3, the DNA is TGCGCCAGCAGCCAAGTCCCGGGACGGAGGGGTGACAATGAGCAGTTCTTC. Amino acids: CASSQVPGRRGDNEQFF.

The CDR3 spells CASSVAPYTRTGVNYGYTF. For the CDR3, the DNA is TGTGCCAGCAGCGTAGCGCCGTACACCCGGACAGGGGTCAACTATGGCTACACCTTC. The chain uses TRBV7-3 and TRBJ1-2, with TRBD1 identical over 9 bases. Per the germline V gene, CDR1 is SGHTA and CDR2 is FQGTGA. The CDR3 has 19 residues. V shed 5 bases, J shed 2 bases, and the junction held 18 bases outside the gene matches.

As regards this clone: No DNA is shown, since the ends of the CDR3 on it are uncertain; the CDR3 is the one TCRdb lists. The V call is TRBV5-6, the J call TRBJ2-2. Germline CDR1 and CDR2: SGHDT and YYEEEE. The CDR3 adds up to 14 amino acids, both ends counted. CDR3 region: CASSFGAGTGELFF.

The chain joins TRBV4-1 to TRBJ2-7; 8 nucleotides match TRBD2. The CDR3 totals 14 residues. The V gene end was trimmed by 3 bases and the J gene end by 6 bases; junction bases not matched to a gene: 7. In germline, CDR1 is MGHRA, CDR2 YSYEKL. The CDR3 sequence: CASSQSGRLSEQYF. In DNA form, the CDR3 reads TGCGCCAGCAGCCAGAGCGGGAGACTGTCCGAGCAGTACTTC.

The CDR3 DNA reads as TGTGCCATCAGTGAGTCGGCCGTTGGCAGGCTGTACAATGAGCAGTTCTTC. Its translation: CAISESAVGRLYNEQFF. The chain combines TRBV10-3 with TRBJ2-1; D unresolved. Germline values: CDR1 ENHRY, CDR2 SYGVKD. This CDR3 has 17 residues. V was trimmed by 0 bases and J by 4 bases, leaving 16 bases between them.

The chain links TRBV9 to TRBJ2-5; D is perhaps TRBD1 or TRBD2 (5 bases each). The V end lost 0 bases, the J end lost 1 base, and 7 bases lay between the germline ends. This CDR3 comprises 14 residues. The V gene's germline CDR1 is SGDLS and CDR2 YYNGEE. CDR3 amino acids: CASSVAGTQETQYF. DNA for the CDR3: TGTGCCAGCAGCGTAGCGGGGACCCAAGAGACCCAGTACTTC.

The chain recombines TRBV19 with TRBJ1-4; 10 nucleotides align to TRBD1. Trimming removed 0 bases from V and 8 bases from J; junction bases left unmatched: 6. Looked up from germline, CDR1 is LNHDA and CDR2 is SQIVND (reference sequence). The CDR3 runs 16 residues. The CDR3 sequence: CASSIDPGTGDEKLFF. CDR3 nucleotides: TGTGCCAGTAGTATAGATCCCGGGACAGGGGACGAAAAACTGTTTTTT.

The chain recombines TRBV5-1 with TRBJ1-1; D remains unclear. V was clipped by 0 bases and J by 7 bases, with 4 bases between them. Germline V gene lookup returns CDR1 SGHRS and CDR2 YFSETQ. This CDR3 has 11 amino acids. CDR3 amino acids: CASSLGIEAFF. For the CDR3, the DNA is TGCGCCAGCAGCTTGGGGATTGAAGCTTTCTTT.

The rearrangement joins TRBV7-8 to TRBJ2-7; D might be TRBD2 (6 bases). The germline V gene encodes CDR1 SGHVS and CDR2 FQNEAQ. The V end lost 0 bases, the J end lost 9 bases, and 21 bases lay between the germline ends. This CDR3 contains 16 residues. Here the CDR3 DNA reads TGTGCCAGCAGCTTAGCCGGGAGCCTCGCCCCTTTGGGGCAGTACTTC. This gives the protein CASSLAGSLAPLGQYF.

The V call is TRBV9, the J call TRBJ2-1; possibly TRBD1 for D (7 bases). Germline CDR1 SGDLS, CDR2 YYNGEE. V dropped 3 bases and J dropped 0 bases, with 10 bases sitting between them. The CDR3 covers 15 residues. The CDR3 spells CASSDQGGSYNEQFF. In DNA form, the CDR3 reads TGTGCCAGCAGCGACCAGGGGGGCTCCTACAATGAGCAGTTCTTC.

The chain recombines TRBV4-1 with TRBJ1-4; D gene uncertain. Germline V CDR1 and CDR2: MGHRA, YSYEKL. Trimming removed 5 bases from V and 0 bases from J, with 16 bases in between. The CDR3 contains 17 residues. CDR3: CASSYMVVSATNEKLFF. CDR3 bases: TGCGCCAGCAGCTATATGGTAGTTTCTGCAACTAATGAAAAACTGTTTTTT.

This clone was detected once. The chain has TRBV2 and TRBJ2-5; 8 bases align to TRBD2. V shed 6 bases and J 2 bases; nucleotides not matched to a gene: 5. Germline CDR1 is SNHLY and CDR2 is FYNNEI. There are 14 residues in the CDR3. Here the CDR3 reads CASRHGRVQETQYF. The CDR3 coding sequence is TGTGCCAGCAGGCACGGGAGGGTTCAAGAGACCCAGTACTTC.

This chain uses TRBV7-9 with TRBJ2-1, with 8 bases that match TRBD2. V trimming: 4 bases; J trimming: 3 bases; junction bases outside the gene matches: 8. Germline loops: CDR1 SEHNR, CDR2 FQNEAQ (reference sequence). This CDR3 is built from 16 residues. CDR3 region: CASSSPSSGLYNEQFF. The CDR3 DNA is TGTGCCAGCAGCTCACCATCTAGCGGGCTCTACAATGAGCAGTTCTTC.

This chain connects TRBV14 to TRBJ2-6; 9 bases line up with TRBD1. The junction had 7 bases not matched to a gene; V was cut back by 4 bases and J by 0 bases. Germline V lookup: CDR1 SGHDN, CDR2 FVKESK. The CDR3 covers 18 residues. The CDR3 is CASSLWTGALSGANVLTF. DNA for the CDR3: TGTGCCAGCAGCCTTTGGACAGGGGCCCTCTCTGGGGCCAACGTCCTGACTTTC.

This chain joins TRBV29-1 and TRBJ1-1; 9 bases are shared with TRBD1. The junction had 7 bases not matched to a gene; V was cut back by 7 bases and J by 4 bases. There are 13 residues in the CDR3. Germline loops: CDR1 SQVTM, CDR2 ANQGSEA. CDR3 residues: CSAAGQGGTEAFF. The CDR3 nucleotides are TGCAGCGCCGCGGGACAGGGTGGCACTGAAGCTTTCTTT. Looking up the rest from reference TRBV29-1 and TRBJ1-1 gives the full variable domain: SAVISQKPSRDICQRGTSLTIQCQVDSQVTMMFWYRQQPGQSLTLIATANQGSEATYESGFVIDKFPISRPNLTFSTLTVSNMSPEDSSIYLCSAAGQGGTEAFFGQGTRLTVV.

CDR3 sequence reads: CASSYGNEQFF. The CDR3 coding sequence is TGTGCCAGCAGTTACGGCAATGAGCAGTTCTTC. The V and J genes are TRBV6-5 and TRBJ2-1; unclear D gene. This CDR3 region has 11 residues. Trimming shortened V by 2 bases and J by 6 bases, and 2 bases separated the two germline ends. Germline CDR1 is MNHEY and CDR2 is SVGAGI.

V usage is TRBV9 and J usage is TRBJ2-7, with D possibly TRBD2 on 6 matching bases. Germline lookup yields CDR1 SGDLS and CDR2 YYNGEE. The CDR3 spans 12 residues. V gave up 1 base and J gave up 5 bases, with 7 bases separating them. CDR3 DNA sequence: TGTGCCAGCAGCGTATCGGGGGACGAGCAGTACTTC. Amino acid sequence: CASSVSGDEQYF. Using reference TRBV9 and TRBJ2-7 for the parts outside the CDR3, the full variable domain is DSGVTQTPKHLITATGQRVTLRCSPRSGDLSVYWYQQSLDQGLQFLIQYYNGEERAKGNILERFSAQQFPDLHSELNLSSLELGDSALYFCASSVSGDEQYFGPGTRLTVT.

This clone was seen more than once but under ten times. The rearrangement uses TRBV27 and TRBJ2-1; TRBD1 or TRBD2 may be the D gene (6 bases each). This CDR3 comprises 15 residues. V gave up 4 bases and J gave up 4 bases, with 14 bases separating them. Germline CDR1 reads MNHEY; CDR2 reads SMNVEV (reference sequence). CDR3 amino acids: CASSSTEGGYNEQFF. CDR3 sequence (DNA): TGTGCCAGCAGTTCCACCGAGGGGGGATACAATGAGCAGTTCTTC.

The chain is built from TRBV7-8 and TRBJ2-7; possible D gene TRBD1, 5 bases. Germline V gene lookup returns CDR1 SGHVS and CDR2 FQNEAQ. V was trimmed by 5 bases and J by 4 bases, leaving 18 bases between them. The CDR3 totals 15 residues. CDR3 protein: CASSASLGERYEQYF. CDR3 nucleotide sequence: TGTGCCAGCAGCGCCTCCCTAGGGGAACGTTACGAGCAGTACTTC.

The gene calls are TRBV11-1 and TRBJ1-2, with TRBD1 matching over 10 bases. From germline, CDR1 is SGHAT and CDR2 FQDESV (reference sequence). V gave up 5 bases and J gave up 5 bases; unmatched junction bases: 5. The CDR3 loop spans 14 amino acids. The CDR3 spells CASSPGQGDYGYTF. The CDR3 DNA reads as TGTGCCAGCAGCCCAGGACAGGGGGATTATGGCTACACCTTC.

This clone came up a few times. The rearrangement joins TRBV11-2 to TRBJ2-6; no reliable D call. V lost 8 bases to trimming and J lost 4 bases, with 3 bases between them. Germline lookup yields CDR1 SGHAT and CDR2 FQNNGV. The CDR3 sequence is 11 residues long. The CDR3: CASSGANVLTF. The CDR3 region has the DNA TGTGCCAGCTCCGGGGCCAACGTCCTGACTTTC.